This paragraph covers one T cell receptor (beta chain) sequence. This specimen comes from a study of tumor T cells in aggressive B-cell lymphoma. Method: immunoSEQ multiplex PCR; TCRdb's copy keeps in-frame clones and lacks some. This sample has 3,300 or so clones; roughly nine tenths occur once, and the top ten carry around 6.1%. The clonotype was recovered from an adult with diffuse large B cell lymphoma. The sample taken for sequencing was tumor tissue.

The CDR3 region has the DNA TGTGCCAGCAGTCTAGCGGGGACTAGCGTCTACGAGCAGTACTTC. This encodes CASSLAGTSVYEQYF. The chain employs TRBV7-6 and TRBJ2-7, with 10 nucleotides matching TRBD2. The junction had 8 bases not matched to a gene; V was cut back by 6 bases and J by 3 bases. The CDR3 loop spans 15 amino acids. Germline CDR1 reads SGHVS; CDR2 reads FNYEAQ. Drawing the rest from reference TRBV7-6 and TRBJ2-7, the complete variable domain is GAGVSQSPRYKVTKRGQDVALRCDPISGHVSLYWYRQALGQGPEFLTYFNYEAQQDKSGLPNDRFSAERPEGSISTLTIQRTEQRDSAMYRCASSLAGTSVYEQYFGPGTRLTVT.